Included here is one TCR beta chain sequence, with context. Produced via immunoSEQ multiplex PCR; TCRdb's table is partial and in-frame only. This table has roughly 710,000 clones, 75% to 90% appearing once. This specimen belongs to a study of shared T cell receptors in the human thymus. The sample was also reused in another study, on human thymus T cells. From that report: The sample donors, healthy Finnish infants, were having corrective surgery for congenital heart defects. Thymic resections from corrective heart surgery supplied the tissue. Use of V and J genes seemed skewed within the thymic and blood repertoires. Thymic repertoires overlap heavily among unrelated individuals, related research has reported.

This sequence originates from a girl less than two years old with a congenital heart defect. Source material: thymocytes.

CDR3 nucleotide sequence: TGCGCCAGCAGCTTGGCCAGGGGTGTATCTGGGGCCAACGTCCTGACTTTC. This sequence encodes CASSLARGVSGANVLTF. V usage is TRBV5-1 and J usage is TRBJ2-6; maybe TRBD1 (6 bases). Germline V lookup: CDR1 SGHRS, CDR2 YFSETQ. Between the trimmed V and J ends, which lost 0 bases and 1 base, there was a span of 11 bases. The CDR3 covers 17 residues.